Listed here is a single T cell receptor beta chain. This entry is derived from a study of blood T cell repertoires in COVID-19. As for the study in general: The United States, Italy and Spain provided the acute and convalescent COVID-19 samples. PBMCs, B-cell-depleted T cells, or T cells provided the cDNA or gDNA that made up the material.

In the authors' workflow: For nucleated cells, counts were estimated from reference gene primer amplification. Clones were sequenced by immunoSEQ multiplex PCR, and TCRdb holds only the in-frame ones, with some missing. The DNA was the basis for D and trimming; V, J and clone size are from that table. The sample has about 300,000 clones; approximately 82% are singletons. The sequence was obtained from a woman in her 50s with acute or convalescent COVID-19. The specimen was peripheral blood.

The CDR3 nucleotides are TGCAGCGTTGAAGTGTCCTCTAGCTCCTACGAGCAGTACTTC. This translates into CSVEVSSSSYEQYF. This chain joins TRBV29-1 and TRBJ2-7; D uncertain. The V gene's germline CDR1 is SQVTM and CDR2 ANQGSEA. The CDR3 has 14 residues. The V gene lost 1 base and the J gene lost 0 bases, with 10 bases spanning the gap.